The entry below gives a single T cell receptor (beta chain) sequence along with its context. Repertoires were generated with immunoSEQ multiplex PCR, while TCRdb's copy carries only in-frame clones and drops some. The sample includes approximately 28,000 clones, approximately 90% seen only once; the top ten take roughly 8.8%. The data are from a study of T cell responses to AZD1222 COVID-19 vaccine. The CDR3 totals 13 residues. Between the trimmed V and J ends, which lost 3 bases and 7 bases, there was a span of 9 bases. The sample here was peripheral blood, taken 28 days after the second AZD1222 dose. The chain joins TRBV12-3 or TRBV12-4 to TRBJ1-4, with D maybe TRBD1 (5 bases). This clonotype was obtained from an adult who received the AZD1222 COVID-19 vaccine. The CDR3 coding sequence is TGTGCCAGCAGTTTTACGGGGGGTGAAAAACTGTTTTTT. As protein: CASSFTGGEKLFF.